This T cell receptor (beta chain) was captured by sequencing in a study of shared clonotypes between healthy human individuals. Regarding this clone: What it recognizes is unknown.

The authors loaded 150 to 250 ng DNA, 28,000 or so T cell genomes, into sorted-subset replicate PCRs. The assay was immunoSEQ multiplex PCR, and TCRdb's table has in-frame clones only and misses some. The sample includes millions of clones, around nine tenths of them seen just once. General observations from the study: There were few donors, and this limited the genetic and exposure-history diversity represented.

V lost 6 bases to trimming and J lost 1 base, with 13 bases between them. CDR3 length: 15 amino acids. Germline assignment: CDR1 SNHLY and CDR2 FYNNEI. Sequences were obtained from naive CD4+ T cells sorted from blood. Subset of the sample: CD45RA+ positively selected. The chain links TRBV2 to TRBJ1-5; D unclear. This clonotype was obtained from a man between 18 and 35 years old in good health. In nucleotides, the CDR3 is TGTGCCAGCAGACTGGGTCCCCCCAGCAATCAGCCCCAGCATTTT. Translated, it gives CASRLGPPSNQPQHF.